This T cell receptor (beta chain) was sequenced for a study of OX40 agonist ivuxolimab in advanced cancers. The table came from immunoSEQ multiplex PCR; TCRdb's copy has only in-frame clones and leaves some out. This table holds around 50,000 clones, 80% to 90% found once. J was trimmed by 6 bases and V by 4 bases; bases with no gene match: 1. The CDR3 runs 12 residues. Per germline, CDR1 SGHTA and CDR2 FQGTGA. This chain uses TRBV7-3 with TRBJ1-2; TRBD1 aligns across 8 bases. The origin of this receptor is an adult with an advanced solid tumor such as melanoma, head and neck, liver or kidney cancer. The input for sequencing was CD4+ or CD8+ T cells sorted from blood, taken in a trial of the OX40 agonist ivuxolimab. As DNA, the CDR3 is TGTGCCAGCAGCTCGACAGGGGATGGCTACACCTTC. Its protein is CASSSTGDGYTF.